The present TCR beta chain was sequenced within a study of blood T cell repertoires in COVID-19. A few counts support this clone. Libraries were prepared by immunoSEQ multiplex PCR; TCRdb keeps only in-frame clonotypes and omits some of them. The repertoire holds 300,000 or so clones, with 80% to 90% as singletons. CDR3 size: 17 residues. Germline CDR1 is LNHDA and CDR2 is SQIVND (reference sequence). With 5 bases removed from V and 0 bases from J, the gap between germline ends came to 16 bases. Sequencing was performed on PBMCs or T cells enriched from blood (not recorded which). The TCR comes from a woman aged 40 to 55 with acute COVID-19. The genes are TRBV19 and TRBJ1-4; D perhaps matches TRBD1 (6 bases). CDR3 bases: TGTGCCAGTAGTCTCCGACAGGCTCTTGCAACTAATGAAAAACTGTTTTTT. Protein sequence: CASSLRQALATNEKLFF.